Listed below are T cell receptor beta chains from one sample, sequenced in a study of CD8 T cells in ankylosing spondylitis. TCRdb reprocessed the 5' RACE reads via MiXCR and lists one record per CDR3 protein. The sample has 250,000 to 400,000 distinct CDR3 sequences, 11% seen once. Sequenced sample: blood, either unsorted or a sorted T cell fraction (not recorded which). All receptors come from a female donor with ankylosing spondylitis or in good health (not recorded which). Each CDR3 is given with its conserved first and last residue. A D gene is named only where the DNA matches it firmly. Clone size, where shown, is once, few, many, or a class for clones that have expanded.

D gene: -; V gene: TRBV5-1; clone size: -; J gene: TRBJ2-7; CDR3 DNA: TGCGCCAGCAGCTTTGATATTGGGGAGCAGTACTTC; CDR3 protein: CASSFDIGEQYF
D gene: -; V gene: TRBV3-1; clone size: -; J gene: TRBJ2-1; CDR3 DNA: TGCCCCAGCAAAGAAGGGCAGTTCTTC; CDR3 protein: CPSKEGQFF
D gene: -; V gene: TRBV12-3/TRBV12-4; clone size: many; J gene: TRBJ2-4; CDR3 DNA: TGTGCCAGCAGTTTTTACAGGCAAGGGGGGCAGTACTTC; CDR3 protein: CASSFYRQGGQYF
D gene: TRBD2; V gene: TRBV12-3/TRBV12-4; clone size: few; J gene: TRBJ2-1; CDR3 DNA: TGTGCCAGCAGTCGTAGCGGGGGAGGCTACAATGAGCAGTTCTTC; CDR3 protein: CASSRSGGGYNEQFF
D gene: TRBD2; V gene: TRBV27; clone size: many; J gene: TRBJ2-3; CDR3 DNA: TGTGCCAGCAGTAAAGGTCTAGCGGGAGATACGCAGTATTTT; CDR3 protein: CASSKGLAGDTQYF
D gene: -; V gene: TRBV20-1; clone size: -; J gene: TRBJ2-1; CDR3 DNA: TGCTGTGCGGAACGACGATCCAGCTACAATTACAATGAGCAGTTCTTC; CDR3 protein: CCAERRSSYNYNEQFF
D gene: TRBD1; V gene: TRBV5-1; clone size: few; J gene: TRBJ1-6; CDR3 DNA: TGCGCCAGCAGCCAGACAGGGGCGGATTCACCCCTCCACTTT; CDR3 protein: CASSQTGADSPLHF
D gene: -; V gene: TRBV20-1; clone size: many; J gene: TRBJ1-5; CDR3 DNA: TGCAGTGCTAGAAGAGGACAGATCAATCAGCCCCAGCATTTT; CDR3 protein: CSARRGQINQPQHF
D gene: -; V gene: TRBV6-1; clone size: -; J gene: TRBJ2-7; CDR3 DNA: TGTGCCAGCACAAAAACTACAGGAACCTACGAGCAGTACTTC; CDR3 protein: CASTKTTGTYEQYF
D gene: TRBD1; V gene: TRBV7-2; clone size: many; J gene: TRBJ1-5; CDR3 DNA: TGTGCCAGCAGCATAACCGGGACAGGGTTCCATTTT; CDR3 protein: CASSITGTGFHF
D gene: -; V gene: TRBV20-1; clone size: many; J gene: TRBJ1-1; CDR3 DNA: TGCAGTGCTACGGACCAGAATGAAGCTTTCTTT; CDR3 protein: CSATDQNEAFF
D gene: -; V gene: TRBV20-1; clone size: many; J gene: TRBJ1-6; CDR3 DNA: TGCAGTGCTACTACAGGGTTGGGACATTCACCCCTCCACTTT; CDR3 protein: CSATTGLGHSPLHF
D gene: -; V gene: TRBV20-1; clone size: -; J gene: TRBJ2-6; CDR3 DNA: TGCTGTGCGGGCAGGGGCAGTCGGTCTGGGGCCAACGTCCTGACTTTC; CDR3 protein: CCAGRGSRSGANVLTF
D gene: -; V gene: TRBV7-6; clone size: many; J gene: TRBJ2-3; CDR3 DNA: TGTGCCAGCAGCTTAAAAACAGATACGCAGTATTTT; CDR3 protein: CASSLKTDTQYF
D gene: -; V gene: TRBV29-1; clone size: many; J gene: TRBJ2-2; CDR3 DNA: TGCAGCGTTAATGCCGCCGGGGAGCTGTTTTTT; CDR3 protein: CSVNAAGELFF
D gene: -; V gene: TRBV20-1; clone size: -; J gene: TRBJ2-7; CDR3 DNA: TGCAGTGCCCAAGTGGGGACGCGGTCCTACGAGCAGTACTTC; CDR3 protein: CSAQVGTRSYEQYF
D gene: -; V gene: TRBV7-8; clone size: -; J gene: TRBJ1-1; CDR3 DNA: TGTGCCAGCAGCTTAGGGGGGGTTTGGTTTAACACTGAAGCTTTCTTT; CDR3 protein: CASSLGGVWFNTEAFF
D gene: -; V gene: TRBV5-5; clone size: many; J gene: TRBJ2-2; CDR3 DNA: TGTGCCAGCAGCCAGGACAGTTACACCGGGGAGCTGTTTTTT; CDR3 protein: CASSQDSYTGELFF
D gene: -; V gene: TRBV5-1; clone size: many; J gene: TRBJ1-2; CDR3 DNA: TGCGCCAGCAGCTTGTCCGGGGGCTATGGCTACACCTTC; CDR3 protein: CASSLSGGYGYTF
D gene: -; V gene: TRBV5-6; clone size: many; J gene: TRBJ2-5; CDR3 DNA: TGTGCCAGCAGCTTTCCGGCAGGAGGCACTCAGTACTTC; CDR3 protein: CASSFPAGGTQYF
D gene: -; V gene: TRBV5-1; clone size: -; J gene: TRBJ2-3; CDR3 DNA: TGCGCCAGCAGCTTGGACTTTCGGAGCACAGATACGCAGTATTTT; CDR3 protein: CASSLDFRSTDTQYF
D gene: TRBD2; V gene: TRBV3-1; clone size: few; J gene: TRBJ2-3; CDR3 DNA: TGTGCCAGCAGCCAGAGTAGCGGGCCAGATACGCAGTATTTT; CDR3 protein: CASSQSSGPDTQYF
D gene: -; V gene: TRBV11-2; clone size: -; J gene: TRBJ2-3; CDR3 DNA: TGTGCCAGCAGCTTGTTTGGTGGGGGACGCACAGATACGCAGTATTTT; CDR3 protein: CASSLFGGGRTDTQYF
D gene: TRBD2; V gene: TRBV20-1; clone size: many; J gene: TRBJ2-5; CDR3 DNA: TGCAGTGCTACTCTTGGGAGGGAAGAGACCCAGTACTTC; CDR3 protein: CSATLGREETQYF
D gene: -; V gene: TRBV6-5; clone size: many; J gene: TRBJ1-6; CDR3 DNA: TGTGCCAGCAGTTACTGGACAGCCGATAATTCACCCCTCCACTTT; CDR3 protein: CASSYWTADNSPLHF
D gene: TRBD1; V gene: TRBV6-1; clone size: many; J gene: TRBJ2-3; CDR3 DNA: TGTGCCAGCAGTGCCCTCGGGACAGGGGGCACAGATACGCAGTATTTT; CDR3 protein: CASSALGTGGTDTQYF
D gene: -; V gene: TRBV24-1; clone size: -; J gene: TRBJ2-1; CDR3 DNA: TGTGCCACCGAGCCAGGGTTCGACAATGAGCAGTTCTTC; CDR3 protein: CATEPGFDNEQFF
D gene: -; V gene: TRBV6-5; clone size: many; J gene: TRBJ2-1; CDR3 DNA: TGTGCCAGCAGTTACGACAGCTCCTACAATGAGCAGTTCTTC; CDR3 protein: CASSYDSSYNEQFF
D gene: -; V gene: TRBV6-5; clone size: many; J gene: TRBJ2-2; CDR3 DNA: TGTGCCAGCAGCCCGCCGGCGGGGGAGCTGTTTTTT; CDR3 protein: CASSPPAGELFF
D gene: -; V gene: TRBV12-3/TRBV12-4; clone size: -; J gene: TRBJ2-3; CDR3 DNA: TGTGCCAGCACCCGGGAAGGGTTCAGCACAGATACGCAGTATTTT; CDR3 protein: CASTREGFSTDTQYF
D gene: TRBD1; V gene: TRBV7-9; clone size: many; J gene: TRBJ2-2; CDR3 DNA: TGTGCCAGCAGCTATACAGGGGGCACCGGGGAGCTGTTTTTT; CDR3 protein: CASSYTGGTGELFF
D gene: TRBD2; V gene: TRBV27; clone size: many; J gene: TRBJ2-7; CDR3 DNA: TGTGCCAGCAGAGCTTGGGAGGGCTCCTACGAGCAGTACTTC; CDR3 protein: CASRAWEGSYEQYF
D gene: -; V gene: TRBV20-1; clone size: -; J gene: TRBJ2-1; CDR3 DNA: TGCAGTGCTAGAGGAGGGACGAGCTCCTACAATGAGCAGTTCTTC; CDR3 protein: CSARGGTSSYNEQFF
D gene: TRBD2; V gene: TRBV20-1; clone size: many; J gene: TRBJ2-3; CDR3 DNA: TGCAGTGCTTTAAGCGGGGGCCGGGGCACAGATACGCAGTATTTT; CDR3 protein: CSALSGGRGTDTQYF
D gene: -; V gene: TRBV29-1; clone size: many; J gene: TRBJ2-3; CDR3 DNA: TGCAGCGGACAGTCATTCACAGATACGCAGTATTTT; CDR3 protein: CSGQSFTDTQYF
D gene: -; V gene: TRBV27; clone size: -; J gene: TRBJ2-1; CDR3 DNA: TGTGCCAGCAGTTTCTGGGGGTACGGGGACAATGAGCAGTTCTTC; CDR3 protein: CASSFWGYGDNEQFF
D gene: TRBD2; V gene: TRBV5-1; clone size: many; J gene: TRBJ2-1; CDR3 DNA: TGCGCCAGCAGCCCCCCCCACGGGACTAGCCAACCGTTCTTC; CDR3 protein: CASSPPHGTSQPFF
D gene: -; V gene: TRBV5-1; clone size: -; J gene: TRBJ1-1; CDR3 DNA: TGCGCCAGCAGCTTACGACAGACCATGAACACTGAAGCTTTCTTT; CDR3 protein: CASSLRQTMNTEAFF
D gene: TRBD1; V gene: TRBV10-1; clone size: few; J gene: TRBJ2-2; CDR3 DNA: TGCGCCAGCAGTGAGTCACAGGGGAGGAACACCGGGGAGCTGTTTTTT; CDR3 protein: CASSESQGRNTGELFF
D gene: -; V gene: TRBV7-9; clone size: -; J gene: TRBJ1-3; CDR3 DNA: TGTGCCAGCAGCTTAAAGGGGGTATTCGGAAACACCATATATTTT; CDR3 protein: CASSLKGVFGNTIYF
D gene: -; V gene: TRBV5-1; clone size: many; J gene: TRBJ2-3; CDR3 DNA: TGCGCCAGCAGGCGAATTAGCGGCGGCGGCACAGATACGCAGTATTTT; CDR3 protein: CASRRISGGGTDTQYF
D gene: -; V gene: TRBV30; clone size: -; J gene: TRBJ1-2; CDR3 DNA: TGTGCCTGGCAGACAAACAACTATGGCTACACCTTC; CDR3 protein: CAWQTNNYGYTF
D gene: TRBD1; V gene: TRBV5-6; clone size: few; J gene: TRBJ1-6; CDR3 DNA: TGTGCCAGCAGCTTACAGGGGGCTTTTTCACCCCTCCACTTT; CDR3 protein: CASSLQGAFSPLHF
D gene: TRBD1; V gene: TRBV20-1; clone size: once; J gene: TRBJ1-1; CDR3 DNA: TGCAGTGCTCCCGGGACAGGGGTGGACACTGAAGCTTTCTTT; CDR3 protein: CSAPGTGVDTEAFF
D gene: -; V gene: TRBV10-3; clone size: -; J gene: TRBJ2-2; CDR3 DNA: TGTGCCATCAGTGGGGCCCTACAGGGATTACTTATGACCGGGGAGCCGTTTTTT; CDR3 protein: CAISGALQGLLMTGEPFF
D gene: TRBD1; V gene: TRBV24-1; clone size: few; J gene: TRBJ2-1; CDR3 DNA: TGTGCCACCAGTGACCCGGGACAGGGCGCCGGCAATGAGCAGTTCTTC; CDR3 protein: CATSDPGQGAGNEQFF
D gene: -; V gene: TRBV20-1; clone size: -; J gene: TRBJ2-7; CDR3 DNA: TGCAGTGCTAGAGCACAGAGCTACGAGCAGTACTTC; CDR3 protein: CSARAQSYEQYF
D gene: -; V gene: TRBV27; clone size: -; J gene: TRBJ1-1; CDR3 DNA: TGTGCCAGCAGCCTATCCGGGCGGGTGGGCTCACGGCTTGAAGCTTTCTTT; CDR3 protein: CASSLSGRVGSRLEAFF
D gene: TRBD2; V gene: TRBV12-3/TRBV12-4; clone size: many; J gene: TRBJ2-2; CDR3 DNA: TGTGCCAGCAGAGTTAGCGGGGGTCCTAACACCGGGGAGCTGTTTTTT; CDR3 protein: CASRVSGGPNTGELFF
D gene: -; V gene: TRBV5-1; clone size: many; J gene: TRBJ2-1; CDR3 DNA: TGCGCCAGCAGCCCCCGGGACAATAACAATGAGCAGTTCTTC; CDR3 protein: CASSPRDNNNEQFF
D gene: -; V gene: TRBV7-9; clone size: few; J gene: TRBJ1-5; CDR3 DNA: TGTGCCAGCAGCTTAGATGGGATGGGCCAGCCCCAGCATTTT; CDR3 protein: CASSLDGMGQPQHF
D gene: TRBD1; V gene: TRBV3-1; clone size: -; J gene: TRBJ2-7; CDR3 DNA: TGTGCCAGCAGCCAAGGCTCGGCAGGGACAGGGAGCTACGAGCAGTACTTC; CDR3 protein: CASSQGSAGTGSYEQYF
D gene: -; V gene: TRBV7-2; clone size: many; J gene: TRBJ2-7; CDR3 DNA: TGTGCCAGCAGCTTAGGATCTGGCGGGTTTACCTCCTACGAGCAGTACTTC; CDR3 protein: CASSLGSGGFTSYEQYF
D gene: -; V gene: TRBV14; clone size: many; J gene: TRBJ2-1; CDR3 DNA: TGTGCCAGCAGCCAAGACAAGGGACAAAATTACAATGAGCAGTTCTTC; CDR3 protein: CASSQDKGQNYNEQFF
D gene: TRBD2; V gene: TRBV28; clone size: -; J gene: TRBJ2-2; CDR3 DNA: TGTGCCAGCAGTTTAATCTCGCGGGGGGCGAACACCGGGGAGCTGTTTTTT; CDR3 protein: CASSLISRGANTGELFF
D gene: TRBD2; V gene: TRBV7-2; clone size: few; J gene: TRBJ2-3; CDR3 DNA: TGTGCCAGCAGCTCAACCCCGGGACTAGCGGGAGATACGCAGTATTTT; CDR3 protein: CASSSTPGLAGDTQYF